The rows below give T cell receptor beta chains drawn from one sample of a study of CD8+ T cells in alopecia areata. The table came from immunoSEQ multiplex PCR; TCRdb's copy has only in-frame clones and leaves some out. The sample yields fewer than 200,000 clones, around three fifths seen once. The sequencing used CD8+ T cells sorted from blood, collected at week 24, from a patient treated with tofacitinib. The receptors originated from a human donor with alopecia areata. Both conserved end residues are part of each CDR3. The order of the fields is V gene, J gene, CDR3 protein.

V gene: TRBV29-1
J gene: TRBJ2-7
CDR3 protein: CSVTTGGEQYF

V gene: TRBV11-1
J gene: TRBJ2-7
CDR3 protein: CASSLAGRIYEQYF

V gene: TRBV14
J gene: TRBJ1-6
CDR3 protein: CASSQELPRSSIRSPLHF

V gene: TRBV2
J gene: TRBJ2-7
CDR3 protein: CATAMTSGVYEQYF

V gene: TRBV25-1
J gene: TRBJ1-2
CDR3 protein: CASSEGPGVNGYTF

V gene: TRBV5-6
J gene: TRBJ1-1
CDR3 protein: CASTDRGDTEAFF

V gene: TRBV12-5
J gene: TRBJ2-3
CDR3 protein: CASGLRGGITDTQYF

V gene: TRBV29-1
J gene: TRBJ2-5
CDR3 protein: CCVQRETQYF

V gene: TRBV30
J gene: TRBJ1-5
CDR3 protein: CAWSVGTGQNQPQHF

V gene: TRBV5-8
J gene: TRBJ2-5
CDR3 protein: CASSLRYQETQYF

V gene: TRBV20-1
J gene: TRBJ2-1
CDR3 protein: CSGTGGGEQFF

V gene: TRBV7-9
J gene: TRBJ2-1
CDR3 protein: CASSLGGGPYNEQFF

V gene: TRBV2
J gene: TRBJ2-1
CDR3 protein: CASSETGGPRGDEQFF

V gene: TRBV6-6
J gene: TRBJ1-6
CDR3 protein: CASSYPGAGSPLHF

V gene: TRBV6-5
J gene: TRBJ1-2
CDR3 protein: CASTLEGIYGYTF

V gene: TRBV25-1
J gene: TRBJ1-5
CDR3 protein: CASGYDQPQHF

V gene: TRBV5-1
J gene: TRBJ2-5
CDR3 protein: CASKTTPQETQYF